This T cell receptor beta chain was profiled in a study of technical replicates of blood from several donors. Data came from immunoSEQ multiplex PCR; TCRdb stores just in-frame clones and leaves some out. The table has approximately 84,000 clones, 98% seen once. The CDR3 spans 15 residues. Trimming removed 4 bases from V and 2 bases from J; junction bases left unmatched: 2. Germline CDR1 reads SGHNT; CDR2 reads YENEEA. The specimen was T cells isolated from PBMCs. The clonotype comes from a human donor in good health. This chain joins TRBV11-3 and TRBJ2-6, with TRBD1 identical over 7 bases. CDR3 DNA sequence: TGTGCCAGCAGCTCCGACAGGGCTGGGGCCAACGTCCTGACTTTC. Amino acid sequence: CASSSDRAGANVLTF.